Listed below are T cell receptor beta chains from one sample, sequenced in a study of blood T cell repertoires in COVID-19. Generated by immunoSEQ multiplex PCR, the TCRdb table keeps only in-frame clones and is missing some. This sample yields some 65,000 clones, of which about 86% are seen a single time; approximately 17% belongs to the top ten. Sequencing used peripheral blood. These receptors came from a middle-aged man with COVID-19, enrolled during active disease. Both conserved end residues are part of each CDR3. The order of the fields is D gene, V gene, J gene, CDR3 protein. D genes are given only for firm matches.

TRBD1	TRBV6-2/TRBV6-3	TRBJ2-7	CASSYGQGASYEQYF
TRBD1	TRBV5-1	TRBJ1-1	CASSLQGWGTEAFF
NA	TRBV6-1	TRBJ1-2	CASSEFGQTNYGYTF
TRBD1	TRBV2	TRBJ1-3	CASSGVGTGGPISGNTIYF
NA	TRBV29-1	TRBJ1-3	CSVVAQGGTIYF
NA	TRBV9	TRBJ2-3	CASSVEVGGAGGDTQYF
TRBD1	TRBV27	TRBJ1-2	CASSPYRGFYGYTF
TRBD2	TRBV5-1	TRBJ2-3	CASSVAGGTSDTQYF
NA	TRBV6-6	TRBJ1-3	CASSYSRQVHGNTIYF
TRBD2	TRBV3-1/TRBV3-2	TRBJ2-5	CASSPSSGGKTQYF
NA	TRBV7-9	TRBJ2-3	CASSLVVGQDFDF
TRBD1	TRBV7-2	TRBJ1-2	CASSSSQGAGGYTF
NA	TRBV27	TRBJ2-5	CASSPTGEETQYF
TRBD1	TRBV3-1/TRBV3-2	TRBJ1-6	CASSSFDRDNSPLHF
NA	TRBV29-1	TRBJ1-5	CSVAGDYNQPQHF
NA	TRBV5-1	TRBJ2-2	CASSSGGINTGELFF
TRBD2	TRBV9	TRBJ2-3	CASSVEAGGADTQYF
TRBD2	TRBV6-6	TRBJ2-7	CASSHPAGGNEQYF
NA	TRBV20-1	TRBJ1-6	CSASPAGSNSPLHF
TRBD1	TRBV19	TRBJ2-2	CASIDRGSTGELFF
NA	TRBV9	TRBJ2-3	CASSVAHDTQYF
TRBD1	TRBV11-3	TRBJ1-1	CASSLWDRGRTEAFF
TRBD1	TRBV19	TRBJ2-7	CASSPRDRNHEQYF
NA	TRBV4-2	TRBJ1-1	CASSPYWESTEAFF
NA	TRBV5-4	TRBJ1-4	CTDLRANEKLFF
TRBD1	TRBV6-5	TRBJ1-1	CASSLGQGVTEAFF
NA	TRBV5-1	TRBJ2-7	CASSLTEGSYEQYF
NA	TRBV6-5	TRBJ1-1	CASSLTVNTEAFF
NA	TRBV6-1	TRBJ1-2	CASSEAAGQEYGYTF
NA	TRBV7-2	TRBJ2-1	CASSTQWSQGNEQFF
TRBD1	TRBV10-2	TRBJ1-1	CASSTDRGEGNTEAFF
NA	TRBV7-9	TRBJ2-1	CASSWTVGDEQFF
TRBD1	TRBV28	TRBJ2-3	CATKTRRQGADTQYF
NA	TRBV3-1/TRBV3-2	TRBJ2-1	CASSPWTRRVEQFF
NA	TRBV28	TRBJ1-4	CASSRDIEKLFF